The rows below give T cell receptor beta chains drawn from one sample of a study of shared clonotypes between healthy human individuals. This table comes from immunoSEQ multiplex PCR, and its TCRdb copy is limited to in-frame clones, with some not included. The sample has just over 95,000 clones, roughly 69% seen once. The sample was memory CD8+ T cells sorted from blood. These receptors all stem from a man under 40 in good health. Each CDR3 is given with its conserved first and last residue. A D gene is named only where the DNA matches it firmly.

j_gene | v_gene | d_gene | CDR3aa
TRBJ1-1 | TRBV28 | NA | CASSLAGTTEAFF
TRBJ2-1 | TRBV15 | TRBD1 | CATSPRTGNYNEQFF
TRBJ2-1 | TRBV29-1 | TRBD2 | CSVSGVREREQFF
TRBJ2-1 | TRBV25-1 | NA | CASSEGSRLPYNEQFF
TRBJ2-1 | TRBV5-1 | NA | CASRFRPFGRSYNEQFF
TRBJ2-7 | TRBV25-1 | TRBD2 | CASTPTRLAGGYEQYF
TRBJ2-7 | TRBV6-5 | NA | CASSYGPADVYEQYF
TRBJ2-2 | TRBV6-4 | NA | CASSAGAANTGELFF
TRBJ2-3 | TRBV28 | TRBD2 | CASSLYHGLAGGLDTQYF
TRBJ2-1 | TRBV7-4 | TRBD2 | CASSAGVAGNEQFF
TRBJ2-1 | TRBV19 | NA | CASKQGNEQFF
TRBJ2-1 | TRBV28 | TRBD2 | CASSPQTSGLYNEQFF
TRBJ2-3 | TRBV5-1 | NA | CASRAGTPSADTQYF
TRBJ2-3 | TRBV19 | NA | CASSTLTSTDTQYF
TRBJ2-2 | TRBV4-3 | NA | CASSLMGYTGELFF
TRBJ2-1 | TRBV5-1 | NA | CASSLDSGTLREQFF
TRBJ2-1 | TRBV7-9 | TRBD2 | CASSEGGRGVYNEQFF
TRBJ1-2 | TRBV25-1 | NA | CASSESSRTVYGYTF
TRBJ1-4 | TRBV11-2 | NA | CASSSITEKKLFF
TRBJ2-7 | TRBV11-3 | NA | CASSLESHEQYF
TRBJ2-3 | TRBV7-6 | NA | CASSRTASTDTQYF
TRBJ2-1 | TRBV7-7 | TRBD2 | CASSLAAGGAQEQFF
TRBJ2-1 | TRBV5-1 | TRBD1 | CASSPWDRVFNEQFF
TRBJ1-2 | TRBV13 | TRBD1 | CASSSDWTGSYGYTF
TRBJ1-1 | TRBV5-4 | NA | CASSLVTRKTEAFF
TRBJ2-7 | TRBV6-6 | NA | CASSYSPYEQYF
TRBJ2-7 | TRBV10-1 | NA | CASSDGSGEYEQYF
TRBJ2-7 | TRBV5-5 | NA | CASNPGGRDFEQYF
TRBJ2-1 | TRBV15 | NA | CATSTKGLGLCEQFF
TRBJ1-1 | TRBV18 | NA | CASSPNPGLNTEAFF
TRBJ2-5 | TRBV15 | NA | CATSRDVKETQYF
TRBJ2-7 | TRBV30 | NA | CAWSVGRGRAEQYF
TRBJ2-7 | TRBV21-1 | NA | CASSKHRGSEQYF
TRBJ2-7 | TRBV5-6 | NA | CASSGGTDFFYEQYF
TRBJ2-1 | TRBV7-9 | NA | CASSLDGFNEQFF
TRBJ2-3 | TRBV7-8 | TRBD2 | CASSLGGGTFLTDTQYF